These 6 T cell receptor beta chains share one sample of origin, sequenced in a study of blood T cell repertoires in COVID-19. This table comes from immunoSEQ multiplex PCR, and its TCRdb copy is limited to in-frame clones, with some not included. The repertoire holds approximately 290,000 clones, with over 75% as singletons. The specimen sequenced was PBMCs or T cells enriched from blood (not recorded which). The receptors were gathered from a woman in her twenties or thirties who had recovered from COVID-19.

DNA for the CDR3: TGTGCCAGTAGTATAAGTACAGGGGGCTGGAATTCACCCCTCCACTTT. It encodes CASSISTGGWNSPLHF. The chain links TRBV19 to TRBJ1-6; TRBD1 agrees at 9 bases. The trim removed 2 bases at V and 7 bases at J, leaving 6 bases unmatched. The CDR3 is 16 residues long. The germline V gene encodes CDR1 LNHDA and CDR2 SQIVND (reference sequence).

The CDR3 sequence is CASSGGPAGRETQYF. CDR3 DNA: TGTGCCAGCAGTGGGGGCCCGGCGGGGCGAGAGACCCAGTACTTC. The chain joins TRBV2 to TRBJ2-5; weak D call: TRBD2 (6 bases). V was shortened by 4 bases and J by 4 bases, with 16 bases between the two germline ends. CDR3 length: 15 amino acids. Germline V lookup: CDR1 SNHLY, CDR2 FYNNEI.

The count of this clone is one. This chain connects TRBV19 to TRBJ1-1; TRBD1 matches 9 bases. The CDR3 covers 14 residues. Germline lookup yields CDR1 LNHDA and CDR2 SQIVND (reference sequence). Trimming removed 7 bases from V and 2 bases from J; junction bases left unmatched: 5. The CDR3 nucleotides are TGTGCCAGTACCTTGGGACAGGGCAACACTGAAGCTTTCTTT. Its translation is CASTLGQGNTEAFF.

V and J are TRBV30 and TRBJ1-5; D unresolved. The CDR3 contains 12 residues. V was cut by 4 bases and J by 2 bases, with 6 bases left in between. Per the germline V gene, CDR1 is GTSNPN and CDR2 is SVGIG (reference sequence). This CDR3 is CAWTQGNQPQHF. DNA for the CDR3: TGTGCCTGGACCCAGGGCAATCAGCCCCAGCATTTT.

CDR3 nucleotide sequence: TGTGCCAGCAGTGAAGTCCAGGGGACCTCTGGAAACACCATATATTTT. It is translated as CASSEVQGTSGNTIYF. The V gene is TRBV2, the J gene TRBJ1-3; D perhaps matches TRBD1 (6 bases). The CDR3 sequence is 16 residues long. Per the germline V gene, CDR1 is SNHLY and CDR2 is FYNNEI. V shed 1 base and J shed 0 bases, with 10 bases lying between them. Full variable domain (rest looked up from reference TRBV2 and TRBJ1-3): EPEVTQTPSHQVTQMGQEVILRCVPISNHLYFYWYRQILGQKVEFLVSFYNNEISEKSEIFDDQFSVERPDGSNFTLKIRSTKLEDSAMYFCASSEVQGTSGNTIYFGEGSWLTVV.

The chain couples TRBV3-1 (or the pseudogene TRBV3-2) to TRBJ2-1, with 11 positions matching TRBD2. Trimming took 8 bases from V and 3 from J; bases not matched to a gene: 3. The CDR3 runs 14 residues. Germline V lookup: CDR1 LGHDT, CDR2 YNNKEL (reference sequence). Here the CDR3 reads CASGGTSGYNEQFF. The CDR3 DNA reads as TGTGCCAGCGGCGGGACTAGCGGCTACAATGAGCAGTTCTTC.